This TCR beta chain derives from a study of cytomegalovirus exposure and HLA in healthy donors. Across the whole study: Samples from HLA-typed donors yielded about 85 million unique TCRs in an early data release. The study, taken as a whole, reports: In a later analysis, most CMV-associated TCR beta chains appeared HLA-restricted. Later genetic work tied a missense DCLRE1C variant to beta-chain V and J trimming.

Points on this clone: Its antigen is not identified.

13 Jbeta primers and 60 Vbeta primers were used for the PCR. Generated by immunoSEQ multiplex PCR, the TCRdb table keeps only in-frame clones and is missing some. The table includes about 140,000 clones, over 8% detected once. CDR1 and CDR2 from the germline V gene are SNHLY and FYNNEI. With V trimmed by 3 bases and J by 5 bases, 4 bases remained unmatched. The CDR3 runs to 14 residues. This clonotype originated in a male donor in good health and CMV-seronegative. The chain combines TRBV2 with TRBJ2-4, with 7 bases identical to TRBD1. The sequenced material came from PBMCs. The CDR3 nucleotides are TGTGCCAGCAGTGAGGGGCAGGGGGAAAACATTCAGTACTTC. It specifies CASSEGQGENIQYF.